These 17 T cell receptor beta chains were all obtained from the same sample, sequenced in a study of cytomegalovirus exposure and HLA in healthy donors. PCR used 60 Vbeta primers and 13 Jbeta primers. Sequencing was performed with immunoSEQ multiplex PCR; in TCRdb, only in-frame clones are kept and a portion is missing. Here the sample spans 150,000 to 200,000 clones, around 83% being singletons. The sequenced material came from PBMCs. All receptors derive from a man between 18 and 29 years old in good health and CMV-seropositive.

The chain is built from TRBV2 and TRBJ1-1; 11 nucleotides match TRBD1. The CDR3 length is 17 residues. Looked up from germline, CDR1 is SNHLY and CDR2 is FYNNEI. Trimming cost V 6 bases and J 3 bases; bases outside gene matches: 12. CDR3: CASRENLGTGGHTEAFF. DNA of the CDR3: TGTGCCAGCAGGGAAAACCTAGGGACAGGGGGGCACACTGAAGCTTTCTTT.

The chain recombines TRBV19 with TRBJ2-5; 8 bases fit TRBD2. This CDR3 contains 16 residues. V dropped 7 bases and J dropped 5; count of bases not matched to a gene: 15. The germline V gene encodes CDR1 LNHDA and CDR2 SQIVND (reference sequence). CDR3 in amino acids: CASKDTGGAMGETQYF. DNA of the CDR3: TGTGCCAGTAAGGATACCGGGGGGGCCATGGGTGAGACCCAGTACTTC.

The V and J genes are TRBV4-3 and TRBJ2-2; D is possibly TRBD1 (5 bases). V dropped 0 bases and J dropped 6 bases, with 8 bases sitting between them. Germline CDR1 LGHNA, CDR2 YSLEER. This CDR3 spans 14 amino acids. CDR3 sequence reads: CASSQDRAAGELFF. In DNA form, the CDR3 reads TGCGCCAGCAGCCAAGACAGGGCGGCCGGGGAGCTGTTTTTT.

This clone was recorded only once. The chain recombines TRBV29-1 with TRBJ2-3, with no clear D. The V end lost 3 bases, the J end lost 2 bases, and 9 bases lay between the germline ends. The CDR3 runs 13 residues. Germline loops: CDR1 SQVTM, CDR2 ANQGSEA. The CDR3 is CSVDRSTTDTQYF. Written as DNA, the CDR3 is TGCAGCGTTGATCGGTCCACCACAGATACGCAGTATTTT.

The rearrangement uses TRBV11-2 and TRBJ2-5, with D possibly being TRBD1 (6 bases). CDR1 and CDR2 (germline): SGHAT, FQNNGV. Trimming cost V 1 base and J 7 bases, with 10 bases left between them. CDR3 size: 13 residues. The CDR3 loop is CASSLALGATQYF. The CDR3 nucleotides read TGTGCCAGCAGCTTAGCCTTGGGGGCGACCCAGTACTTC. Supplemented by reference TRBV11-2 and TRBJ2-5, the full variable domain reads EAGVAQSPRYKIIEKRQSVAFWCNPISGHATLYWYQQILGQGPKLLIQFQNNGVVDDSQLPKDRFSAERLKGVDSTLKIQPAKLEDSAVYLCASSLALGATQYFGPGTRLLVL.

This chain joins TRBV30 and TRBJ1-5; 9 bases align to TRBD1. The CDR3 has 17 amino acids. Looked up from germline, CDR1 is GTSNPN and CDR2 is SVGIG (reference sequence). The J segment lost 2 bases and the V segment lost 1 base, leaving 9 bases of the junction unmatched. The DNA for the CDR3 is TGTGCCTGGAGTGGAGACAGGGGGTTCGTGGGCAATCAGCCCCAGCATTTT. Amino acids: CAWSGDRGFVGNQPQHF.

The chain recombines TRBV6-5 with TRBJ1-2; D call uncertain. Germline V gene lookup returns CDR1 MNHEY and CDR2 SVGAGI. Between the trimmed V and J ends, which lost 0 bases and 8 bases, there was a span of 13 bases. The CDR3 contains 14 residues. As DNA, the CDR3 is TGTGCCAGCAGTTACTCGTCAGGAGGGCAAGGCTACACCTTC. Protein product: CASSYSSGGQGYTF.

V and J are TRBV5-1 and TRBJ2-5; D gene unclear. The CDR3 runs 14 residues. Trimming took 0 bases from V and 1 from J, leaving 7 bases between them. Looked up from germline, CDR1 is SGHRS and CDR2 is YFSETQ. CDR3 sequence: CASSLGAPQETQYF. CDR3 bases: TGCGCCAGCAGCTTGGGGGCTCCCCAAGAGACCCAGTACTTC.

The CDR3 loop is CASSPGLLGEQYF. The CDR3 DNA sequence: TGTGCCAGCAGCCCGGGATTATTGGGCGAGCAGTACTTC. The V gene is TRBV6-4, the J gene TRBJ2-7; TRBD2 might be the D (5 bases). Germline V gene lookup returns CDR1 MRHNA and CDR2 SNTAGT. CDR3 length equals 13 residues. The V and J ends lost 6 bases and 6 bases respectively, with 15 bases between them.

The chain has TRBV4-3 and TRBJ2-1; 12 nucleotides match TRBD2. Germline-derived CDR1 and CDR2 are LGHNA and YSLEER. The CDR3 is made up of 16 amino acids. V shed 0 bases and J 8 bases; nucleotides not matched to a gene: 5. This CDR3 is CASSQELAGGLDEQFF. The CDR3 nucleotides are TGCGCCAGCAGCCAAGAGCTAGCGGGGGGGCTCGATGAGCAGTTCTTC.

This clone was seen only once. This CDR3 is CASRTSTGAYQNSPLHF. In nucleotides, the CDR3 is TGTGCCAGTAGAACTAGCACAGGGGCATATCAGAATTCACCCCTCCACTTT. The rearrangement links TRBV19 to TRBJ1-6; 7 bases align to TRBD1. Losses at the gene ends were 6 bases for V and 7 bases for J; bases not matched to a gene: 15. This CDR3 is 17 amino acids long. Germline values: CDR1 LNHDA, CDR2 SQIVND (reference sequence).

The chain carries TRBV27 and TRBJ2-1; 11 nucleotides match TRBD2. The V segment lost 8 bases and the J segment 3 bases; nucleotides outside the gene matches: 9. There are 16 residues in the CDR3. Germline V CDR1 and CDR2: MNHEY, SMNVEV (reference sequence). The CDR3 DNA sequence: TGTGCCAGCTGGGCTAGCGGGGGGCTGCACTACAATGAGCAGTTCTTC. This codes for CASWASGGLHYNEQFF.

The chain is built from TRBV10-3 and TRBJ2-4; D might be TRBD1 (7 bases). Trimming cost V 0 bases and J 0 bases, with 9 bases left between them. Germline CDR1 ENHRY, CDR2 SYGVKD. This CDR3 spans 16 amino acids. The CDR3 bases are TGTGCCATCAGTGAGTCTCAGGGGGGAGCCAAAAACATTCAGTACTTC. Amino acids: CAISESQGGAKNIQYF.

A remark on this clone: Relative to the germline gene, one junction end is altered; a read error may explain this. The chain links TRBV7-9 to TRBJ1-3; D gene ambiguous. Germline lookup yields CDR1 SEHNR and CDR2 FQNEAQ (reference sequence). The CDR3 is 13 amino acids. The CDR3 nucleotides read TGTGCCAGCAGCCTAGCCACTGGAAACACCATATATTTT. It translates to CASSLATGNTIYF.

The V call is TRBV19, the J call TRBJ2-1, with D unclear. V lost 5 bases, J lost 3 bases, and 17 bases lay in between. CDR1 and CDR2 from the germline V gene are LNHDA and SQIVND (reference sequence). This CDR3 has 16 amino acids. The CDR3 reads CASSVVQSVNYNEQFF. As DNA, the CDR3 is TGTGCCAGTAGTGTGGTTCAGTCAGTTAACTACAATGAGCAGTTCTTC. The full variable domain, rest sourced from reference TRBV19 and TRBJ2-1, is DGGITQSPKYLFRKEGQNVTLSCEQNLNHDAMYWYRQDPGQGLRLIYYSQIVNDFQKGDIAEGYSVSREKKESFPLTVTSAQKNPTAFYLCASSVVQSVNYNEQFFGPGTRLTVL.

The V gene is TRBV9, the J gene TRBJ1-5; D not certain. Germline V lookup: CDR1 SGDLS, CDR2 YYNGEE. The V end lost 0 bases, the J end lost 1 base, and 5 bases lay between the germline ends. The CDR3 is made up of 14 amino acids. CDR3 DNA sequence: TGTGCCAGCAGCGTAGCTCGGAGCAATCAGCCCCAGCATTTT. Protein sequence: CASSVARSNQPQHF.

The CDR3 protein is CASSYSKDRGGEQYF. For the CDR3, the DNA is TGTGCCAGCAGTTACTCGAAAGACAGGGGAGGGGAGCAGTACTTC. The V call is TRBV6-5, the J call TRBJ2-7; D perhaps matches TRBD1 (8 bases). Trimming took off 0 bases at V and 7 bases at J, with 16 bases between the two ends. The CDR3 runs 15 residues. Germline V gene sequence: CDR1 MNHEY, CDR2 SVGAGI.